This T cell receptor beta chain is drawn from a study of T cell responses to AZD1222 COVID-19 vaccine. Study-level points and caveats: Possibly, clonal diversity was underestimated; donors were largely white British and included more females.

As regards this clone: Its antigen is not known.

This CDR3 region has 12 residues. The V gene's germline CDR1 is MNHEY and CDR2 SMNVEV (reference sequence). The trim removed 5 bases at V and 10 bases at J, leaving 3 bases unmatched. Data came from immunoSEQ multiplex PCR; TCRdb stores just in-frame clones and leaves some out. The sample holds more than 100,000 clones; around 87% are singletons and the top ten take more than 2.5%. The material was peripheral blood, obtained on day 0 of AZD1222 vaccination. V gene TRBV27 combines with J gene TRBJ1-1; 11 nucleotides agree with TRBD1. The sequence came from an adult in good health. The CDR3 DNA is TGTGCCAGCAGTGGGACAGGGGGTCGAGCTTTCTTT. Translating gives CASSGTGGRAFF.